These 10 T cell receptor beta chains came from one sample sequenced in a study of CD8+CD57+ T cells in acquired aplastic anemia. Using genomic DNA as the template, TCR beta VDJ and CDR3 profiling was carried out. TCRdb fed the reads into MiXCR, producing one record per CDR3 protein. The sample consists of 200,000 or so distinct CDR3 sequences, over 60% of them appearing once. Source material: sorted CD4+, CD8+, or CD8+CD57+ T cells (not recorded which) from PBMCs. All receptors come from a human donor with severe aplastic anemia or a healthy control (not recorded which).

The rearrangement uses TRBV7-3 and TRBJ2-3, with a possible D match to TRBD1 (6 bases). V lost 5 bases and J lost 1, with 13 bases in between. The CDR3 sequence is 15 residues long. The germline V gene encodes CDR1 SGHTA and CDR2 FQGTGA. The CDR3 reads CASSVRGFGTDTQYF. CDR3 in DNA: TGTGCCAGCAGCGTCAGGGGATTCGGCACAGATACGCAGTATTTT.

This clonotype was picked up a small number of times. The chain carries TRBV6-5 and TRBJ2-7, with D uncertain. This CDR3 is built from 13 residues. V gave up 6 bases and J gave up 7 bases, with 16 bases separating them. Germline V CDR1 and CDR2: MNHEY, SVGAGI. CDR3 residues: CASRTDGVSEQYF. The DNA of the CDR3 is TGTGCCAGCAGGACCGACGGAGTATCTGAGCAGTACTTC.

The chain employs TRBV2 and TRBJ2-3; TRBD1 might be the D (5 bases). The CDR3 has 15 amino acids. The V and J ends lost 6 bases and 0 bases respectively, with 13 bases between them. Germline loops: CDR1 SNHLY, CDR2 FYNNEI. CDR3 coding DNA: TGTGCCAGCAGGAGGACATTTTCTAGCACAGATACGCAGTATTTT. As protein: CASRRTFSSTDTQYF.

The chain couples TRBV5-1 to TRBJ2-7, with a weak D call TRBD1 (5 bases). The V end was cut by 4 bases, the J end by 4 bases, with 9 bases between. CDR3 size: 12 residues. Germline-derived CDR1 and CDR2 are SGHRS and YFSETQ. CDR3 loop: CASSQDTYEQYF. CDR3 in DNA: TGCGCCAGCAGCCAGGACACTTACGAGCAGTACTTC.

The rearrangement uses TRBV20-1 and TRBJ1-1, with 7 bases aligning to TRBD1. This CDR3 has 13 residues. V shed 3 bases and J 3 bases; nucleotides not matched to a gene: 4. Per the germline V gene, CDR1 is DFQATT and CDR2 is SNEGSKA (reference sequence). CDR3 coding DNA: TGCAGTGCTAGCACCGGGACAGACACTGAAGCTTTCTTT. It specifies CSASTGTDTEAFF.

The chain is built from TRBV20-1 and TRBJ2-1; D is undetermined. The CDR3 loop spans 11 amino acids. With 2 bases removed from V and 1 base from J, the gap between germline ends came to 0 bases. Per the germline V gene, CDR1 is DFQATT and CDR2 is SNEGSKA (reference sequence). In DNA, the CDR3 is TGCAGTGCTAGATCCTACAATGAGCAGTTCTTC. Protein product: CSARSYNEQFF.

This clonotype was counted at least ten times. The genes are TRBV11-2 and TRBJ1-2; the D is unclear. This CDR3 has 16 amino acids. The V end lost 0 bases, the J end lost 8 bases, and 19 bases lay between the germline ends. CDR1 and CDR2 (germline): SGHAT, FQNNGV. CDR3 bases: TGTGCCAGCAGCTTAGATCTGACTGTCCTTAGGCTGGGCTACACCTTC. Protein: CASSLDLTVLRLGYTF.

As regards this clonotype: An end of the junction differs from the germline gene, which may be a read error. This rearrangement joins TRBV20-1 to TRBJ1-2; 10 bases are a match to TRBD1. The CDR3 runs to 15 residues. Germline-derived CDR1 and CDR2 are DFQATT and SNEGSKA (reference sequence). CDR3 residues: CNAKPMTGGADGYTF. DNA of the CDR3: TGCAATGCTAAACCGATGACAGGGGGCGCGGATGGCTACACCTTC.

The rearrangement links TRBV7-9 to TRBJ2-5; the match to TRBD2 covers 9 bases. Germline V CDR1 and CDR2: SEHNR, FQNEAQ (reference sequence). The CDR3 runs to 15 residues. Trimming took 1 base from V and 2 from J; bases not matched to a gene: 2. CDR3 residues: CASSLVSGGQETQYF. In DNA, the CDR3 is TGTGCCAGCAGCTTAGTGAGCGGGGGGCAAGAGACCCAGTACTTC.

The J gene is TRBJ2-5, the V gene TRBV7-6; possibly TRBD2 for D (6 bases). Germline CDR1 is SGHVS and CDR2 is FNYEAQ. The CDR3 runs to 14 residues. V was clipped by 1 base and J by 7 bases, with 13 bases between them. CDR3 sequence (DNA): TGTGCCAGCAGCTTAGAGGAGGGTCGGGTGACCCAGTACTTC. As protein: CASSLEEGRVTQYF.